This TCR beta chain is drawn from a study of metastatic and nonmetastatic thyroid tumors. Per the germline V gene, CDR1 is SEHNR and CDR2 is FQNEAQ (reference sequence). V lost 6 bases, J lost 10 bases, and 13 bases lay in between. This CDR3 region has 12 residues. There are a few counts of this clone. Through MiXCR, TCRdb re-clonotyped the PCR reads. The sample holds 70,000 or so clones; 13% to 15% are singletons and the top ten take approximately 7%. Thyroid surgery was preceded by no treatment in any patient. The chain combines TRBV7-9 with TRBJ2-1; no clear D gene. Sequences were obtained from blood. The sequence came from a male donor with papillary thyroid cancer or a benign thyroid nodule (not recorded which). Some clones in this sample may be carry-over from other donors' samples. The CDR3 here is CASRDRAGEQFF. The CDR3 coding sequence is TGTGCCAGCAGAGATAGGGCCGGGGAGCAGTTCTTC.